The next 24 T cell receptor beta chains were all read from a single sample in a study of blood T cells in healthy people across ages. Combining a sample-barcoded 5' primer with a J-beta primer mix, a second PCR ran for 7 to 11 cycles. Each CDR3 protein gets one entry after TCRdb re-called the 5' RACE reads with MiXCR. This sample has 750,000 or so distinct CDR3 sequences, with more than 20% found just once. The same sample was also used in a study of T cells of mothers and their children.

Sequencing used blood. These receptors were obtained from a boy between 5 and 17 years old in good health.

The sample holds a few counts of this clonotype. The chain recombines TRBV20-1 with TRBJ2-3, with D tentatively TRBD1 or TRBD2 (7 bases each). V was shortened by 3 bases and J by 3 bases, with 13 bases between the two germline ends. Per the germline V gene, CDR1 is DFQATT and CDR2 is SNEGSKA (reference sequence). The CDR3 is 14 residues long. The CDR3 is CSARQGGWTDTQYF. In nucleotides, the CDR3 is TGCAGTGCTAGGCAGGGGGGGTGGACAGATACGCAGTATTTT.

This clonotype was observed a handful of times. The chain recombines TRBV6-5 with TRBJ2-3, with TRBD2 identical over 9 bases. Looked up from germline, CDR1 is MNHEY and CDR2 is SVGAGI. The CDR3 length is 15 residues. The ends lost 3 bases at V and 4 bases at J; junction bases unmatched: 5. As DNA, the CDR3 is TGTGCCAGCAGTTATGGGGGACTAGCTCCAGATACGCAGTATTTT. Translating gives CASSYGGLAPDTQYF.

The V call is TRBV12-3 or TRBV12-4, the J call TRBJ2-3; D is unclear. V was shortened by 3 bases and J by 13 bases, with 23 bases between the two germline ends. CDR3 length equals 15 residues. The DNA for the CDR3 is TGTGCCAGCAGTTTCGGCCTAGTTCGCACAGATGCGGAGTATTTT. It codes for CASSFGLVRTDAEYF.

The rearrangement uses TRBV5-1 and TRBJ2-1; D may be TRBD2 (5 bases). V shed 4 bases and J shed 7 bases, with 18 bases lying between them. This CDR3 has 15 amino acids. Germline values: CDR1 SGHRS, CDR2 YFSETQ. CDR3 protein: CASSRAETSGNEQFF. DNA of the CDR3: TGCGCCAGCAGCCGGGCTGAGACATCGGGGAATGAGCAGTTCTTC.

This clonotype was recorded a few times. This chain links TRBV5-4 with TRBJ2-5, with D perhaps given as TRBD1 or TRBD2 (6 bases each). V lost 6 bases and J lost 2, with 17 bases in between. The CDR3 length is 15 residues. Germline lookup yields CDR1 SGHNT and CDR2 YYREEE (reference sequence). The CDR3 sequence: CASTSMGGRQETQYF. CDR3 nucleotide sequence: TGTGCCAGCACCTCCATGGGGGGCCGACAAGAGACCCAGTACTTC.

This clonotype was counted only a few times. The V and J genes are TRBV20-1 and TRBJ2-5; 13 bases agree with TRBD2. The J call may not be correct, given that the DNA end is closer to TRBJ2-7. This CDR3 region has 14 residues. Germline-derived CDR1 and CDR2 are DFQATT and SNEGSKA (reference sequence). The CDR3 sequence is CSAKRTSGSYEQYF. CDR3 DNA: TGCAGTGCTAAACGGACTAGCGGGAGCTACGAGCAGTACTTC.

The chain links TRBV7-2 to TRBJ2-6; 7 nucleotides agree with TRBD2. From germline, CDR1 is SGHTA and CDR2 FQGNSA. CDR3 length equals 17 residues. V lost 2 bases, J lost 4 bases, and 8 bases stayed unmatched. The CDR3 region has the DNA TGTGCCAGCAGCTTATCGTATGGGGGGGACGGGGCCAACGTCCTGACTTTC. Its translation is CASSLSYGGDGANVLTF.

The rearrangement uses TRBV20-1 and TRBJ1-4; a weak D match, TRBD1 (5 bases). The CDR3 runs to 14 residues. Germline V gives CDR1 DFQATT, CDR2 SNEGSKA (reference sequence). The V end was cut by 7 bases, the J end by 7 bases, with 19 bases between. The CDR3 nucleotides are TGCAGTGTTCGGACCTCAGGGAGAGGTGAAAAACTGTTTTTT. Amino acid sequence: CSVRTSGRGEKLFF.

The V and J genes are TRBV28 and TRBJ2-5; tentatively, D is TRBD1 (5 bases). Trimming took off 11 bases at V and 3 bases at J, with 10 bases between the two ends. The CDR3 sequence is 11 residues long. Germline lookup yields CDR1 MDHEN and CDR2 SYDVKM. As DNA, the CDR3 is TGTGCCTCCGGCAGGGAAGAGACCCAGTACTTC. This encodes CASGREETQYF.

V is TRBV12-3 or TRBV12-4 and J is TRBJ1-5; D gene uncertain. Trimming pared 3 bases from V and 4 bases from J, leaving 7 bases between. This CDR3 is 13 amino acids long. The CDR3 spells CASSFQDNQPQHF. The CDR3, as DNA: TGTGCCAGCAGTTTTCAGGATAATCAGCCCCAGCATTTT.

The rearrangement uses TRBV25-1 and TRBJ2-3; TRBD1 matches 9 bases. The V segment lost 5 bases and the J segment 4 bases; nucleotides outside the gene matches: 4. Germline loops: CDR1 MGHDK, CDR2 SYGVNS. This CDR3 contains 14 residues. CDR3 coding DNA: TGTGCCAGCAGTAGGACAGGGGTGGCAGATACGCAGTATTTT. Translation: CASSRTGVADTQYF.

This clonotype came up a few times. The J gene is TRBJ2-5, the V gene TRBV7-3; 13 positions match TRBD2. Trimming removed 5 bases from V and 3 bases from J; junction bases left unmatched: 6. The V gene's germline CDR1 is SGHTA and CDR2 FQGTGA. The CDR3 length is 16 residues. CDR3: CASSIRLAGGEETQYF. CDR3 DNA: TGTGCCAGCAGCATCCGACTAGCGGGAGGTGAAGAGACCCAGTACTTC.

This clonotype was counted between two and nine times. CDR3 protein: CASSLGDHRGRKRSYEQYF. CDR3 sequence (DNA): TGTGCCAGCAGCTTAGGGGACCATAGGGGGAGGAAAAGATCGTACGAGCAGTACTTC. The gene calls are TRBV7-2 and TRBJ2-7, with D perhaps matching TRBD1 or TRBD2 (6 bases each). Germline CDR1 and CDR2: SGHTA and FQGNSA. V was pared by 1 base and J by 4 bases, with 26 bases between. The CDR3 sequence is 19 residues long.

The table lists this clonotype with a few counts. The chain uses TRBV11-2 and TRBJ1-2; 7 nucleotides agree with TRBD1. Trimming at V came to 8 bases and at J to 2 bases, leaving 11 bases not matched to a gene. In germline, CDR1 is SGHAT, CDR2 FQNNGV. CDR3 length equals 15 residues. The CDR3 DNA reads as TGTGCCAGCCGACAGGGAGTCTCTTCCAACTATGGCTACACCTTC. Amino acid sequence: CASRQGVSSNYGYTF.

This chain links TRBV10-3 with TRBJ2-3, with 11 bases that match TRBD2. CDR1 and CDR2 (germline): ENHRY, SYGVKD. The length of the CDR3 is 20 residues. The junction had 24 bases not matched to a gene; V was cut back by 11 bases and J by 2 bases. Here the CDR3 DNA reads TGTGCCTCCAAACGTGAGACAGCCTCGACTAGCGGGGACCACACAGATACGCAGTATTTT. It encodes CASKRETASTSGDHTDTQYF.

This sequence joins TRBV29-1 and TRBJ1-1, with D perhaps TRBD1 (5 bases). There are 11 residues in the CDR3. Germline lookup yields CDR1 SQVTM and CDR2 ANQGSEA. V lost 8 bases and J lost 6, with 13 bases in between. As DNA, the CDR3 is TGCAGCTCCCGGGACTCCGCTGAAGCTTTCTTT. Protein sequence: CSSRDSAEAFF.

A few counts support this clonotype. The chain has TRBV7-9 and TRBJ2-5; 9 bases fit TRBD1. The end of the DNA is better explained by TRBJ2-1, so the J call may be wrong. Germline CDR1 is SEHNR and CDR2 is FQNEAQ (reference sequence). CDR3 length equals 13 residues. CDR3: CASSLGQGYEQFF. The CDR3 nucleotides are TGTGCCAGCAGCCTGGGACAGGGTTACGAGCAGTTCTTC.

The rearrangement uses TRBV12-3 or TRBV12-4 and TRBJ1-6, with D hard to call. This CDR3 is built from 14 residues. V lost 3 bases and J lost 9, with 12 bases in between. The CDR3 reads CASSFVGVGSPLHF. DNA of the CDR3: TGTGCCAGCAGTTTTGTGGGTGTGGGTTCACCCCTCCACTTT.

The gene calls are TRBV10-3 and TRBJ2-5, with 7 bases lining up with TRBD1. The better agreement between TRBJ2-7 and the DNA end casts doubt on the J call. Germline assignment: CDR1 ENHRY and CDR2 SYGVKD. This CDR3 spans 16 amino acids. CDR3 amino acids: CAISEYGTADGGEQYF. The DNA of the CDR3 is TGTGCCATCAGTGAATACGGGACAGCAGATGGAGGCGAGCAGTACTTC.

The chain links TRBV20-1 to TRBJ1-1; unclear D gene. This CDR3 has 13 residues. Germline CDR1 DFQATT, CDR2 SNEGSKA (reference sequence). V was trimmed by 5 bases and J by 1 base, leaving 11 bases between them. CDR3 region: CSAPDKANTEAFF. CDR3 nucleotide sequence: TGCAGTGCTCCAGACAAGGCGAACACTGAAGCTTTCTTT.

A remark on this clonotype: The conserved final phenylalanine or tryptophan is absent from the CDR3, which likely points to a read error. It is unclear where the CDR3 begins or ends on the DNA, so no DNA is shown, and the CDR3 is as TCRdb lists it. V gene TRBV5-7 combines with J gene TRBJ1-2. Being an ORF, TRBV5-7 has a function that is uncertain. Inclusive of both ends, the CDR3 amounts to 13 amino acids. CDR3 loop: CASSSPGRPALEL.

V usage is TRBV14 and J usage is TRBJ1-4; possible D gene TRBD1, 6 bases. CDR1 is SGHDN and CDR2 is FVKESK in the germline V gene. V dropped 0 bases and J dropped 6 bases, with 11 bases sitting between them. This CDR3 region has 15 residues. The chain's CDR3 is CASSQDRTADEKLFF. The CDR3 region has the DNA TGTGCCAGCAGCCAAGATAGGACAGCAGATGAAAAACTGTTTTTT.

The V call is TRBV3-1, the J call TRBJ2-7, with 7 bases that match TRBD2. Germline V gives CDR1 LGHDT, CDR2 YNNKEL (reference sequence). V was pared by 4 bases and J by 5 bases, with 5 bases of the junction left unmatched. CDR3 length: 13 residues. DNA for the CDR3: TGTGCCAGCAGCCGCGGGAGAAGCGACGAGCAGTACTTC. Protein: CASSRGRSDEQYF.

J is TRBJ1-6 and V is TRBV9; unclear D gene. V was trimmed by 4 bases and J by 9 bases, leaving 14 bases between them. CDR3 length equals 14 residues. The V gene's germline CDR1 is SGDLS and CDR2 YYNGEE. Here the CDR3 DNA reads TGTGCCAGCAGCCCCGGGAGTGTAAGTTCACCCCTCCACTTT. Its translation is CASSPGSVSSPLHF.